Following are 11 T cell receptor beta chains from one sample sequenced in a study of blood T cell repertoires in COVID-19. Profiling relied on immunoSEQ multiplex PCR, and the TCRdb table lists in-frame clones only, not all of them. The sample holds fewer than 200,000 clones, about 83% seen once. The sequenced sample consisted of peripheral blood. All receptors come from a woman in her 70s who had recovered from COVID-19.

The rearrangement joins TRBV7-3 to TRBJ2-7; tentative D call: TRBD2 (7 bases). The CDR3 consists of 13 residues. Trimming shortened V by 8 bases and J by 5 bases, and 16 bases separated the two germline ends. CDR1 and CDR2 (germline): SGHTA, FQGTGA. In DNA, the CDR3 is TGTGCCAGCGGGGGGCTAGCGGCGGACGAGCAGTACTTC. Its protein product is CASGGLAADEQYF.

The chain employs TRBV4-2 and TRBJ2-5; D is ambiguous. Germline V gene data show CDR1 as LGHNA and CDR2 as YNFKEQ. The CDR3 covers 12 residues. Trimming took off 2 bases at V and 7 bases at J, with 8 bases between the two ends. DNA of the CDR3: TGTGCCAGCAGCCAACAACCGGGGACCCAGTACTTC. It is translated as CASSQQPGTQYF.

The genes are TRBV7-6 and TRBJ1-5; TRBD1 agrees at 8 bases. The CDR3 is made up of 16 amino acids. The germline V gene has CDR1 SGHVS and CDR2 FNYEAQ. With 0 bases clipped from V and 7 bases from J, the junction kept 8 bases outside the gene matches. The CDR3 DNA reads as TGTGCCAGCAGCTTAGCGCGGCAGGGGGCAGGACAGCCCCAGCATTTT. Its protein product is CASSLARQGAGQPQHF.

The chain recombines TRBV15 with TRBJ2-7; TRBD1 matches 7 bases. V shed 0 bases and J 2 bases; nucleotides not matched to a gene: 16. The CDR3 runs 19 residues. The V gene's germline CDR1 is LNHNV and CDR2 YYDKDF (reference sequence). The CDR3: CATSRDGVLNRGPTYEQYF. In DNA form, the CDR3 reads TGTGCCACCAGCAGAGATGGGGTTTTAAACAGGGGTCCTACCTACGAGCAGTACTTC.

This clone came up a few times. This rearrangement joins TRBV9 to TRBJ1-6; TRBD1 aligns across 7 bases. CDR3 size: 14 residues. V was pared by 4 bases and J by 10 bases, with 8 bases of the junction left unmatched. Germline loops: CDR1 SGDLS, CDR2 YYNGEE. The CDR3: CASSPQGGGSPLHF. The CDR3 DNA reads TGTGCCAGCAGCCCCCAGGGGGGTGGGTCACCCCTCCACTTT.

The chain joins TRBV7-6 to TRBJ2-7; D not certain. With 1 base removed from V and 5 bases from J, the gap between germline ends came to 9 bases. This CDR3 has 13 residues. CDR1 and CDR2 from the germline V gene are SGHVS and FNYEAQ. The CDR3 here is CASSLEAVNEQYF. In nucleotides, the CDR3 is TGTGCCAGCAGCTTAGAGGCGGTCAACGAGCAGTACTTC. The full variable domain, in which reference TRBV7-6 and TRBJ2-7 provide the parts outside the CDR3, is GAGVSQSPRYKVTKRGQDVALRCDPISGHVSLYWYRQALGQGPEFLTYFNYEAQQDKSGLPNDRFSAERPEGSISTLTIQRTEQRDSAMYRCASSLEAVNEQYFGPGTRLTVT.

The genes are TRBV5-8 and TRBJ2-7, with D possibly TRBD2 on 7 matching bases. Germline CDR1 is SGHTS and CDR2 is YDEGEE. This CDR3 has 15 amino acids. The ends were cut back, 4 bases at V and 6 bases at J, with 20 bases in the middle. CDR3 amino acids: CASSLGGLGSGEQYF. The CDR3 DNA follows: TGTGCCAGCAGCCTGGGGGGGCTAGGGTCGGGCGAGCAGTACTTC.

This chain joins TRBV3-1 (or the pseudogene TRBV3-2) and TRBJ2-5; possible D gene TRBD1, 6 bases. CDR1 and CDR2 (germline): LGHDT, YNNKEL (reference sequence). V lost 5 bases and J lost 2, with 9 bases in between. The CDR3 covers 13 residues. CDR3 DNA: TGTGCCAGCAGCTATGGACAGCAAGAGACCCAGTACTTC. It encodes CASSYGQQETQYF.

This chain links TRBV3-1 (or the pseudogene TRBV3-2) with TRBJ2-3; D not certain. Germline CDR1 reads LGHDT; CDR2 reads YNNKEL (reference sequence). The CDR3 spans 12 residues. V was cut by 1 base and J by 8 bases, with 7 bases left in between. As DNA, the CDR3 is TGTGCCAGCAGCCAAGCCTCGGGTACGCAGTATTTT. Protein sequence: CASSQASGTQYF.

The chain links TRBV7-2 to TRBJ2-5, with 7 bases aligning to TRBD2. CDR3 length: 13 amino acids. J gave up 5 bases and V 1 base, and 1 base lay outside the gene matches. In germline, CDR1 is SGHTA, CDR2 FQGNSA. As DNA, the CDR3 is TGTGCCAGCAGCTTAGGGGGAGGGGAGACCCAGTACTTC. As protein: CASSLGGGETQYF.

This clone was observed a handful of times. This sequence joins TRBV11-2 and TRBJ1-3; no definite D call. Trimming took 3 bases from V and 7 from J, leaving 13 bases between them. This CDR3 region has 14 residues. From germline, CDR1 is SGHAT and CDR2 FQNNGV. In DNA form, the CDR3 reads TGTGCCAGCAGCTTTAGCGGCCCGGGGAACACCATATATTTT. It translates to CASSFSGPGNTIYF.